This T cell receptor (beta chain) was found in a study of blood T cell repertoires in COVID-19. Study-wide background: Material from acute and convalescent COVID-19 was sourced from the United States, Italy and Spain.

This CDR3 is built from 13 residues. Trimming cost V 3 bases and J 7 bases, with 13 bases left between them. From germline, CDR1 is DFQATT and CDR2 SNEGSKA (reference sequence). Only in-frame clones appear in the TCRdb table, and some are missing; sequencing was by immunoSEQ multiplex PCR. The sample holds 300,000 to 500,000 clones, roughly 90% seen once. The sequence was obtained from a middle-aged woman with acute COVID-19. The V call is TRBV20-1, the J call TRBJ1-5; a possible D gene is TRBD1 (5 bases). Input material: PBMCs or T cells enriched from blood (not recorded which). The CDR3: CSASSGEGQPQHF. The CDR3 nucleotides are TGCAGTGCTAGTTCGGGGGAGGGGCAGCCCCAGCATTTT.